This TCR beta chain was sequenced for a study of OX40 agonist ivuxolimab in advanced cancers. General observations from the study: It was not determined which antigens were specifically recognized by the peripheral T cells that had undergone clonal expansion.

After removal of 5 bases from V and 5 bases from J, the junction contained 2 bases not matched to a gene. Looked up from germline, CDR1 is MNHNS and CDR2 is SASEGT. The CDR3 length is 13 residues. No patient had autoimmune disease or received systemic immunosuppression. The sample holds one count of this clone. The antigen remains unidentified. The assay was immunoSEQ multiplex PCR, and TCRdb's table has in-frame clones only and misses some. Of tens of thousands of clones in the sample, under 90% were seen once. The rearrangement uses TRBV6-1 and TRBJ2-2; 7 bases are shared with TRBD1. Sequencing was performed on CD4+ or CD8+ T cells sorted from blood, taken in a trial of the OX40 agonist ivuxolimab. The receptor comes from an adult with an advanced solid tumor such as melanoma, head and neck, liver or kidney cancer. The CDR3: CASSPGGTGELFF. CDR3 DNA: TGTGCCAGCAGTCCAGGGGGAACCGGGGAGCTGTTTTTT.